This passage covers 10 T cell receptor beta chains from one sample sequenced in a study of T-cell memory formation after mild COVID-19. TCRdb analysed the 5' RACE reads with MiXCR anew, one entry per CDR3 protein. The sample includes roughly 170,000 distinct CDR3 sequences, around a sixth seen only once; the top ten take roughly 4%. Sequenced sample: PBMCs or a T cell subset sorted from them (not recorded which). All receptors come from a man aged 18 to 29 who had mild COVID-19 (a few samples of this study predate the infection). Cell type and time point are not known.

This clonotype was seen at least ten times. The J gene is TRBJ1-2, the V gene TRBV7-2, with TRBD1 matching over 7 bases. From germline, CDR1 is SGHTA and CDR2 FQGNSA. The CDR3 loop spans 12 amino acids. The V segment lost 5 bases and the J segment 7 bases; nucleotides outside the gene matches: 4. The CDR3 DNA sequence: TGTGCCAGCAGCCCAGGGGGTAGTGGCTACACCTTC. Protein sequence: CASSPGGSGYTF.

This clonotype has just a few counts. The V and J genes are TRBV20-1 and TRBJ2-5; D possibly matches TRBD1 or TRBD2 (5 bases each). This CDR3 has 11 residues. The V gene's germline CDR1 is DFQATT and CDR2 SNEGSKA (reference sequence). V gave up 6 bases and J gave up 5 bases, with 10 bases separating them. The CDR3 spells CSAGVRETQYF. The CDR3 DNA reads as TGCAGTGCGGGGGTGAGGGAGACCCAGTACTTC.

The chain has TRBV6-1 and TRBJ1-1; 10 bases map to TRBD1. V trimming: 10 bases; J trimming: 4 bases; junction bases outside the gene matches: 15. There are 16 residues in the CDR3. Germline values: CDR1 MNHNS, CDR2 SASEGT. The CDR3 nucleotides are TGTGCCACCCAGGGGGGGACAGGGGCATCTGGCACTGAAGCTTTCTTT. It translates to CATQGGTGASGTEAFF.

J is TRBJ1-2 and V is TRBV28, with unresolved D. V was clipped by 3 bases and J by 7 bases, with 6 bases between them. Germline V gene lookup returns CDR1 MDHEN and CDR2 SYDVKM. The CDR3 runs to 11 residues. CDR3 sequence reads: CASSFPTGYTF. The CDR3 DNA reads as TGTGCCAGCAGTTTCCCAACTGGCTACACCTTC.

This clonotype was recorded a few times. The V and J genes are TRBV29-1 and TRBJ2-3, with 9 bases fitting TRBD2. The CDR3 has 13 residues. Germline trimming cut 4 bases from V and 7 bases from J; bases unmatched to any gene: 6. CDR1 and CDR2 from the germline V gene are SQVTM and ANQGSEA. In nucleotides, the CDR3 is TGCAGCGTTGGGGCTAGCGGGGCGTATACGCAGTATTTT. This translates into CSVGASGAYTQYF.

The table lists this clonotype with many counts. This chain uses TRBV6-4 with TRBJ1-1, with D hard to call. The CDR3 is 13 amino acids. Deletions cut 2 bases from V and 1 base from J, with 5 bases between. CDR1 is MRHNA and CDR2 is SNTAGT in the germline V gene. The CDR3 nucleotides read TGTGCCAGCAGTGACCAGCCGAACACTGAAGCTTTCTTT. It specifies CASSDQPNTEAFF.

V and J are TRBV7-2 and TRBJ1-2; 7 bases agree with TRBD1. The CDR3 has 15 residues. V lost 5 bases, J lost 3 bases, and 9 bases stayed unmatched. Germline CDR1 SGHTA, CDR2 FQGNSA. The CDR3 nucleotides are TGTGCCAGCAGCCACGTTGACAGGGCCCACTATGGCTACACCTTC. Its translation: CASSHVDRAHYGYTF.

The rearrangement uses TRBV5-5 and TRBJ2-7; possibly TRBD2 for D (6 bases). The germline V and J ends were trimmed by 4 bases and 2 bases, with 10 bases remaining between them. Germline V gives CDR1 SGHKS, CDR2 YYEKEE (reference sequence). The CDR3 is 13 residues long. The chain's CDR3 is CASSPERAYEQYF. The CDR3 coding sequence is TGTGCCAGCAGCCCCGAGCGGGCCTACGAGCAGTACTTC.

This chain links TRBV5-4 with TRBJ2-5; no firm D call. The V gene lost 4 bases and the J gene lost 0 bases, with 10 bases spanning the gap. Germline V lookup: CDR1 SGHNT, CDR2 YYREEE (reference sequence). This CDR3 region has 14 residues. The CDR3 region is CASSPDPYQETQYF. CDR3 DNA sequence: TGTGCCAGCAGCCCCGACCCGTACCAAGAGACCCAGTACTTC.

As DNA, the CDR3 is TGCGCCAGCAGCTTGGAGTCTGGCTACACCTTC. Translation gives CASSLESGYTF. The chain combines TRBV5-1 with TRBJ1-2; unclear D gene. Germline lookup yields CDR1 SGHRS and CDR2 YFSETQ. CDR3 length: 11 residues. V was trimmed by 0 bases and J by 7 bases, leaving 4 bases between them.